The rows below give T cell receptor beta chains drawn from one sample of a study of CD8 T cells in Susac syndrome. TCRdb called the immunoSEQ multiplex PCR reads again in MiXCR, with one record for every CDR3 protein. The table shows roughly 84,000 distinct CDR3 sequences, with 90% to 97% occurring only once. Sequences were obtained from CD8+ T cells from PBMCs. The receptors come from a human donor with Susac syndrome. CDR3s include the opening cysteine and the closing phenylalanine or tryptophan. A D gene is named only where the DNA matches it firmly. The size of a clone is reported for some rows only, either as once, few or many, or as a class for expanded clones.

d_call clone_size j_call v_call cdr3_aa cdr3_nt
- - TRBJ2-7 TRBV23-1 CAIVVQAWQYF TGCGCCATCGTCGTACAGGCTTGGCAGTACTTC
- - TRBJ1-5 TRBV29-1 CSVGLRNQPQHF TGCAGCGTTGGCCTCAGGAATCAGCCCCAGCATTTT
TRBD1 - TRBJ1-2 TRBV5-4 CASSLRGTGDYGYTF TGTGCCAGCAGCTTGCGGGGGACAGGGGACTATGGCTACACCTTC
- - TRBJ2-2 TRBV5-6 CASRSNPGELFF TGTGCCAGTAGATCGAACCCCGGGGAGCTGTTTTTT
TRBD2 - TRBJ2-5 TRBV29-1 CSVAPGAGGPETQYF TGCAGCGTGGCTCCCGGAGCGGGAGGGCCGGAGACCCAGTACTTC
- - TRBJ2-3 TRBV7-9 CASSSNTDTQYF TGTGCCAGCAGCTCCAACACAGATACGCAGTATTTT
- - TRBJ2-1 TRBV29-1 CSGFNNEQFF TGCAGCGGATTCAACAATGAGCAGTTCTTC
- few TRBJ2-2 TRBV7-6 CASSFRLNTGELFF TGTGCCAGCAGCTTCCGCTTGAACACCGGGGAGCTGTTTTTT
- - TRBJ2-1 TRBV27 CASSLGGQSSYNEQFF TGTGCCAGCAGTCTAGGCGGACAGAGCTCCTACAATGAGCAGTTCTTC
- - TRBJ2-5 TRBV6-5 CASSYNPREETQYF TGTGCCAGCAGTTATAACCCCAGAGAAGAGACCCAGTACTTC
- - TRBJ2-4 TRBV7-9 CASSAGASPFHIQYF TGTGCCAGCAGCGCCGGGGCGTCCCCCTTTCACATTCAGTACTTC
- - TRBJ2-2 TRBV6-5 CASSPDRHTGELFF TGTGCCAGCAGCCCCGACAGACACACCGGGGAGCTGTTTTTT
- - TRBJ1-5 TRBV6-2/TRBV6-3 CASSYSPGRQPQHF TGTGCCAGCAGTTACTCGCCAGGGCGTCAGCCCCAGCATTTT
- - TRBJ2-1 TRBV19 CASSQDLPYNEQFF TGTGCCAGTAGCCAAGACCTCCCCTACAATGAGCAGTTCTTC
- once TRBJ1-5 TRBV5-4 CASSLDSDPRDQHF TGTGCCAGCAGCTTGGATTCTGACCCCCGGGACCAGCATTTT
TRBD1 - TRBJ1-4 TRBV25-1 CASIPGQGFNEKLFF TGTGCCAGCATCCCGGGACAGGGATTTAATGAAAAACTGTTTTTT
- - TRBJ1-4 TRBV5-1 CASSLEFGGENEKLFF TGCGCCAGCAGCTTGGAGTTTGGCGGTGAGAATGAAAAACTGTTTTTT
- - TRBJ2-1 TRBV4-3 CASSQGLTSSYNEQFF TGCGCCAGCAGCCAAGGGTTGACGAGCTCCTACAATGAGCAGTTCTTC
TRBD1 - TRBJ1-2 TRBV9 CASSVTGDGYTF TGTGCCAGCAGCGTAACAGGGGATGGCTACACCTTC
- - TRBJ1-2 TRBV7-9 CASSPLPGGGYTF TGTGCCAGCAGCCCACTCCCGGGGGGCGGCTACACCTTC
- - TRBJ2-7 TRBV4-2 CASSQVTGFDDEQYF TGTGCCAGCAGCCAAGTTACGGGTTTCGACGACGAGCAGTACTTC
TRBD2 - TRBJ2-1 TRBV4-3 CASSQDSVAGPEFF TGCGCCAGCAGCCAAGATTCGGTAGCGGGTCCGGAGTTCTTC
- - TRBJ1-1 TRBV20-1 CSARLGGAEAFF TGCAGTGCTAGATTGGGGGGAGCTGAAGCTTTCTTT
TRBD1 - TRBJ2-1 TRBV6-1 CASSRTRDSSYNEQFF TGTGCCAGCAGCCGTACTCGGGACAGCTCCTACAATGAGCAGTTCTTC
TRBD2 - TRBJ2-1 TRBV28 CASSSPRTSGINNEQFF TGTGCCAGCAGTTCCCCCCGGACTAGCGGGATAAACAATGAGCAGTTCTTC
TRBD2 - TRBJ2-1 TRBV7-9 CASGTSGRPLSYNEQFF TGTGCCAGTGGGACTAGCGGGAGGCCCCTCTCCTACAATGAGCAGTTCTTC
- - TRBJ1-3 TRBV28 CASSLSSLGTIYF TGTGCCAGCAGTTTAAGTTCCTTGGGCACCATATATTTT
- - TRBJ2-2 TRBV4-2 CASSEQTGELFF TGTGCCAGCAGCGAACAGACCGGGGAGCTGTTTTTT
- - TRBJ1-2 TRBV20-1 CSAQGGWNYGYTF TGCAGTGCCCAAGGGGGGTGGAACTATGGCTACACCTTC
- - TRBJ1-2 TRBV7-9 CASSFGERYGYTF TGTGCCAGCAGCTTTGGTGAGCGTTATGGCTACACCTTC
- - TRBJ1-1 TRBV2 CASSGREEGMNTEAFF TGTGCCAGCAGTGGCCGGGAAGAGGGGATGAACACTGAAGCTTTCTTT
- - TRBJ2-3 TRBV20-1 CSARSSASTDTQYF TGCAGTGCTAGATCTAGCGCCAGCACAGATACGCAGTATTTT
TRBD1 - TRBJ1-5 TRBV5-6 CASSSKRQGGNQPQHF TGTGCCAGCAGCTCGAAGAGACAGGGAGGCAATCAGCCCCAGCATTTT
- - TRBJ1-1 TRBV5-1 CASSLGGVGAFF TGCGCCAGCAGCTTGGGCGGGGTAGGAGCTTTCTTT
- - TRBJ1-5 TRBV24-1 CATSAGINQPQHF TGTGCCACCAGTGCAGGTATCAATCAGCCCCAGCATTTT
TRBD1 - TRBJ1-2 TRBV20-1 CSANTGDYGYTF TGCAGTGCTAATACAGGGGACTATGGCTACACCTTC
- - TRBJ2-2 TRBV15 CATSTRGGSGELFF TGTGCCACCAGCACCCGGGGTGGATCCGGGGAGCTGTTTTTT
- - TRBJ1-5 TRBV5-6 CASSVEGYSNQPQHF TGTGCCAGCAGCGTAGAGGGCTATAGCAATCAGCCCCAGCATTTT
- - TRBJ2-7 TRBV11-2 CASSLSKSGQSSYEQYF TGTGCCAGCAGCTTATCAAAAAGCGGGCAGAGCTCCTACGAGCAGTACTTC
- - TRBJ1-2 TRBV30 CAWTVGPNYGYTF TGTGCCTGGACTGTAGGTCCCAACTATGGCTACACCTTC
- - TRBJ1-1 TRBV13 CASSLGGYYEAFF TGTGCCAGCAGCTTAGGAGGCTACTATGAAGCTTTCTTT
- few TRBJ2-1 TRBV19 CASSGSSYNEQFF TGTGCCAGTAGCGGGAGCTCCTACAATGAGCAGTTCTTC
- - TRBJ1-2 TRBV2 CASSEFRGNGYTF TGTGCCAGCAGTGAGTTCAGGGGAAATGGCTACACCTTC
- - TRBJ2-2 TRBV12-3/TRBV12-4 CASSVAGFTGELFF TGTGCCAGCAGTGTCGCAGGGTTTACCGGGGAGCTGTTTTTT
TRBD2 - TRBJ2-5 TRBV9 CASSARTRQETQYF TGTGCCAGCAGCGCCCGGACTAGACAAGAGACCCAGTACTTC
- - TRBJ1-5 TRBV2 CASRGNQPQHF TGTGCCAGCAGGGGAAATCAGCCCCAGCATTTT
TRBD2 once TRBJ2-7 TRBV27 CASSLGTTNYEQYF TGTGCCAGCAGTTTAGGGACTACAAACTACGAGCAGTACTTC
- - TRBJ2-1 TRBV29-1 CSVEEGFNEQFF TGCAGCGTTGAGGAAGGGTTCAATGAGCAGTTCTTC
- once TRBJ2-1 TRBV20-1 CSAQRRAYNEQFF TGCAGTGCTCAGCGGAGGGCCTACAATGAGCAGTTCTTC
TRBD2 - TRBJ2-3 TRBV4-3 CASSQTVRLAVSTDTQYF TGCGCCAGCAGCCAAACGGTCAGACTAGCGGTTAGCACAGATACGCAGTATTTT
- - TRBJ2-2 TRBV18 CASSSRANTGELFF TGTGCCAGCTCGAGCAGGGCTAACACCGGGGAGCTGTTTTTT
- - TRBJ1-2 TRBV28 CASSFWTSNGYTF TGTGCCAGCAGTTTTTGGACAAGTAATGGCTACACCTTC
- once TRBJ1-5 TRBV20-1 CSAPGTVNQPQHF TGCAGTGCTCCCGGGACGGTGAATCAGCCCCAGCATTTT
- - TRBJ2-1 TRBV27 CASSYSVHPNNEQFF TGTGCCAGCAGTTACTCCGTCCACCCCAACAATGAGCAGTTCTTC
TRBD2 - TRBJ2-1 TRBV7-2 CASSLREGLAGVNEQFF TGTGCCAGCAGCTTACGGGAGGGACTAGCGGGAGTTAATGAGCAGTTCTTC
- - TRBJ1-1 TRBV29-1 CSGGLNTEAFF TGCAGCGGAGGATTGAACACTGAAGCTTTCTTT
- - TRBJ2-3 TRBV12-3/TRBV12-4 CASSLLGGPDTQYF TGTGCCAGCAGTTTATTGGGGGGGCCAGATACGCAGTATTTT
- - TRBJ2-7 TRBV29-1 CSVIQADSYEQYF TGCAGCGTCATACAAGCGGACAGCTACGAGCAGTACTTC
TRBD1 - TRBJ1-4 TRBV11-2 CATGTGTGKLFF TGTGCCACCGGGACAGGGACAGGAAAACTGTTTTTT
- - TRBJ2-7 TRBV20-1 CSATTSSYEQYF TGCAGTGCTACGACTAGCTCCTACGAGCAGTACTTC